This TCR beta chain is from a study of shared clonotypes between healthy human individuals. This clone was detected once. Repertoires were generated with immunoSEQ multiplex PCR, while TCRdb's copy carries only in-frame clones and drops some. The sample consists of roughly 510,000 clones, nearly 80% of them appearing once. Sample: PBMCs. The sequence was collected from a woman aged 35 to 49 in good health. Some clones in this sample may be carry-over from other donors' samples.

DNA for the CDR3: TGTGCCAGCAGGGAGGGACAGGCAGATACGCAGTATTTT. It codes for CASREGQADTQYF. The V and J genes are TRBV6-7 and TRBJ2-3; 8 bases line up with TRBD1. TRBV6-7 is known as an ORF, though its function is uncertain. The CDR3 sequence is 13 residues long. V lost 6 bases, J lost 4 bases, and 3 bases stayed unmatched.